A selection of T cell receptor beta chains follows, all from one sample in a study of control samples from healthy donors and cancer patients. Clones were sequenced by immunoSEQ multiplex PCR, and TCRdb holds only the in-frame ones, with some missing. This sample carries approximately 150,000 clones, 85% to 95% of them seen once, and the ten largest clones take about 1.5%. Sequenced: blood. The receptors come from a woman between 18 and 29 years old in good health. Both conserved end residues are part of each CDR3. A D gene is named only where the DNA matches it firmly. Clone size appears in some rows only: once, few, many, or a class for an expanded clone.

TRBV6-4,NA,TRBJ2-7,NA,TGTGCCAGCAGTCCGGGACCTTACAGCTTC,CASSPGPYSF
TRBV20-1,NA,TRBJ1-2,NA,TGCAGTGCCACGGAGGGCTATGGCTACACCTTC,CSATEGYGYTF
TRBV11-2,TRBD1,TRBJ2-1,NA,TGTGCCAGCAGTTTTTCTGGACAGGGAGGTACGTCCTACAATGAGCAGTTCTTC,CASSFSGQGGTSYNEQFF
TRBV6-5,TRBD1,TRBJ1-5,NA,TGTGCCAGCAGTTTTAACGGGGACAGGGGCCAGCCCCAGCATTTT,CASSFNGDRGQPQHF
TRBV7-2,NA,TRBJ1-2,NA,TGTGCCAGCAGCTTAGGAGGACCTGGCTACACCTTC,CASSLGGPGYTF
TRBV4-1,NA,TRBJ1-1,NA,TGCGCCAGCAGCCAAGGCGGGAAGCCTGAAGCTTTCTTT,CASSQGGKPEAFF
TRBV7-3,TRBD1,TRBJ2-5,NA,TGTGCCAGCAGCTTAAGTGGGACAGAATACCAAGAGACCCAGTACTTC,CASSLSGTEYQETQYF
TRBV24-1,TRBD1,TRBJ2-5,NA,TGTGCCACCAGTGATGGACAGGTAGAGACCCAGTACTTC,CATSDGQVETQYF
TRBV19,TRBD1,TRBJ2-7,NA,TGTGCCAGTAGTGGAACTGGACAGGGGGAGCAGTACTTC,CASSGTGQGEQYF
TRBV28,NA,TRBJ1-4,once,TGTGCCAGCAGTTTGACGCTGGCCAGGACATTAGGAGAAAAACTGTTTTTT,CASSLTLARTLGEKLFF
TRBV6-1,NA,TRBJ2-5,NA,TGTGCCAGCAGTGAGGCGGGGCAAGAGACCCAGTACTTC,CASSEAGQETQYF
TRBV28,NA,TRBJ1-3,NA,TGTGCCAGCACCCCACCGGATGGAAACACCATATATTTT,CASTPPDGNTIYF
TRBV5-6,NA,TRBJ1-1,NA,TGTGCCAGCAGCTTGGTTTTCGACAGGGAAGCTTTCTTT,CASSLVFDREAFF
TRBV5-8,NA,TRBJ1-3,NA,TGTGCCAGCAGCGACTCCTCTGGAAACACCATATATTTT,CASSDSSGNTIYF
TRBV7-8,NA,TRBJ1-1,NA,TGTGCCAGCAGCTTAACCTCCTATGGGACTGAAGCTTTCTTT,CASSLTSYGTEAFF